Each of the 21 T cell receptor beta chains below was sequenced from the same sample in a study of CD4 and CD8 cells across lung adenocarcinoma regions. TCRdb fed the PCR reads into MiXCR, producing one record per CDR3 protein. The sample comprises 10,000 to 15,000 distinct CDR3 sequences, about 45% of which are singletons, and just under 30% rests with the top ten. Sequences were obtained from CD8+ T cells from the margin of a lung tumor. Receptors were obtained from a male donor with lung adenocarcinoma. The CD4 and CD8 labels of this study may be unreliable.

For the CDR3, the DNA is TGTGCCAGCAGCCTTGGGACGGCAGGTGGAGATACGCAGTATTTT. It codes for CASSLGTAGGDTQYF. The V gene is TRBV7-2, the J gene TRBJ2-3; D tentatively fits TRBD1 or TRBD2 (5 bases each). The CDR3 consists of 15 residues. Trimming took 5 bases from V and 5 from J, leaving 17 bases between them. Germline CDR1 is SGHTA and CDR2 is FQGNSA.

Concerning this clonotype: Since no conserved phenylalanine or tryptophan closes the CDR3, a read error is the likely cause. Because the CDR3's place on the DNA is in doubt, the DNA is left out and the CDR3 is given as listed by TCRdb. The rearrangement joins TRBV27 to TRBJ2-5; the table's D call, TRBD2, was not checked against the DNA. Germline CDR1 MNHEY, CDR2 SMNVEV (reference sequence). A total of 13 residues make up the CDR3, ends included. Here the CDR3 reads CASRGRGRESWLL.

Here the CDR3 reads CGIGPISPDTQYF. CDR3 nucleotide sequence: TGTGGCATCGGGCCCATTAGCCCAGATACCCAGTACTTC. The V call is TRBV27, the J call TRBJ2-3; D is unclear. The J call is uncertain, as TRBJ2-5 better fits the DNA end. The CDR3 runs to 13 residues. Germline loops: CDR1 MNHEY, CDR2 SMNVEV (reference sequence).

On this clonotype: This may stem from a read error, because a much larger clone lies one nucleotide away. The V and J genes are TRBV11-1 and TRBJ2-4; the D gene is possibly TRBD2 (6 bases). Germline values: CDR1 SGHAT, CDR2 FQDESV (reference sequence). Trimming pared 4 bases from V and 13 bases from J, leaving 20 bases between. CDR3 length: 14 amino acids. CDR3 amino acids: CASSSTTSRNEQYF. The CDR3 DNA is TGTGCCAGCAGCTCAACGACTAGTCGAAATGAGCAGTACTTC.

Judged by abundance, this clonotype is medium-sized (0.01 to 0.1%). The rearrangement uses TRBV18 and TRBJ2-1; D possibly corresponds to TRBD2 (5 bases). Germline V gene data show CDR1 as KGHSH and CDR2 as LQKENI. The CDR3 covers 15 residues. Trimming shortened V by 2 bases and J by 5 bases, and 13 bases separated the two germline ends. Here the CDR3 reads CASSPNRAAHNEQFF. Written as DNA, the CDR3 is TGTGCCAGCTCACCAAATCGAGCGGCTCACAATGAGCAGTTCTTC.

This clonotype was recorded at least ten times. V usage is TRBV12-3 or TRBV12-4 and J usage is TRBJ2-7, with 14 nucleotides matching TRBD2. V lost 3 bases, J lost 4 bases, and 8 bases stayed unmatched. The CDR3 totals 17 residues. CDR3: CASSLGLAGANRYEQYF. The CDR3 DNA reads TGTGCCAGCAGTTTGGGACTAGCGGGAGCGAATAGGTACGAGCAGTACTTC.

This clonotype has only one observation. The chain has TRBV6-5 and TRBJ2-6; possibly TRBD2 for D (6 bases). CDR1 MNHEY and CDR2 SVGAGI come from the germline V gene. Deletions cut 6 bases from V and 2 bases from J, with 11 bases between. CDR3 length: 15 amino acids. CDR3 in amino acids: CASRYGGTGANVLTF. The CDR3 DNA is TGTGCCAGCAGATACGGGGGAACTGGGGCCAACGTCCTGACTTTC.

This clonotype was detected only a few times. The rearrangement links TRBV6-1 to TRBJ1-1; 9 bases match TRBD1. The ends lost 6 bases at V and 5 bases at J; junction bases unmatched: 1. CDR3 length: 12 residues. The germline gives CDR1 MNHNS, CDR2 SASEGT. CDR3 DNA sequence: TGTGCCAGCAGGGGACAGGGTACTGAAGCTTTCTTT. It codes for CASRGQGTEAFF.

This clonotype is labeled as medium-sized. This rearrangement joins TRBV6-1 to TRBJ2-5, with a tentative D call TRBD2 (7 bases). The ends were cut back, 2 bases at V and 7 bases at J, with 17 bases in the middle. Germline values: CDR1 MNHNS, CDR2 SASEGT. This CDR3 has 15 amino acids. The CDR3 spells CASSERGGGAGTQYF. Here the CDR3 DNA reads TGTGCCAGCAGTGAAAGGGGGGGGGGCGCGGGGACCCAGTACTTC.

The table lists this clonotype with a few counts. The gene calls are TRBV5-1 and TRBJ2-5; TRBD1 matches at 7 bases. V lost 0 bases, J lost 11 bases, and 19 bases stayed unmatched. In germline, CDR1 is SGHRS, CDR2 YFSETQ. The CDR3 is 17 residues long. The chain's CDR3 is CASSLDLRQGKGGKQYF. The DNA for the CDR3 is TGCGCCAGCAGCTTGGACCTCCGACAGGGAAAGGGTGGGAAGCAGTACTTC.

This clonotype was seen ten or more times. This chain joins TRBV12-3 or TRBV12-4 and TRBJ2-4, with D maybe TRBD1 (7 bases). Trimming removed 5 bases at V and 4 bases at J, with 12 bases between. The CDR3 runs to 14 residues. CDR3 nucleotide sequence: TGTGCCAGCAGTCCGACAGGGAGGAAAAACATTCAGTACTTC. Translation: CASSPTGRKNIQYF.

The J gene is TRBJ2-4, the V gene TRBV27; perhaps D is TRBD1 or TRBD2 (7 bases each). The CDR3 is 14 amino acids. Germline loops: CDR1 MNHEY, CDR2 SMNVEV (reference sequence). The chain's CDR3 is CAGRGGRAKEIQYF. Written as DNA, the CDR3 is TGTGCGGGCAGGGGGGGACGAGCCAAAGAGATTCAGTACTTC.

The chain uses TRBV6-2 or TRBV6-3 and TRBJ2-1; 12 positions agree with TRBD2. The germline V gene encodes CDR1 MNHEY and CDR2 SVGEGT. This CDR3 spans 19 amino acids. After removal of 7 bases from V and 1 base from J, the junction contained 14 bases not matched to a gene. The CDR3: CASTLGRGTSGSSYNEQFF. Here the CDR3 DNA reads TGTGCCAGCACTCTAGGACGGGGGACTAGCGGGTCTTCCTACAATGAGCAGTTCTTC.

The chain recombines TRBV6-1 with TRBJ2-1; the match to TRBD1 covers 9 bases. Gene TRBJ2-7 matches the end of the DNA better, so the J call may be wrong. The CDR3 covers 14 residues. Germline loops: CDR1 MNHNS, CDR2 SASEGT. This chain's CDR3 is CASGGTGPWNMQYF. The CDR3 DNA reads as TGTGCCAGCGGGGGGACAGGGCCATGGAATATGCAGTACTTC.

The V call is TRBV5-6, the J call TRBJ2-1, with TRBD1 identical over 8 bases. CDR3 length equals 18 residues. Germline loops: CDR1 SGHDT, CDR2 YYEEEE. V trimming: 6 bases; J trimming: 4 bases; junction bases outside the gene matches: 18. The CDR3 nucleotides are TGTGCCAGCATCAATCTGCTCCTGGGACAGGTTTTTTACAATGAGCAGTTCTTC. Encoded protein: CASINLLLGQVFYNEQFF. Supplemented by reference TRBV5-6 and TRBJ2-1, the full variable domain reads DAGVTQSPTHLIKTRGQQVTLRCSPKSGHDTVSWYQQALGQGPQFIFQYYEEEERQRGNFPDRFSGHQFPNYSSELNVNALLLGDSALYLCASINLLLGQVFYNEQFFGPGTRLTVL.

As for this clonotype: The junction departs from germline at one end; a sequencing error may be responsible. The chain joins TRBV10-3 to TRBJ2-5; tentatively, D is TRBD2 (7 bases). The germline gives CDR1 ENHRY, CDR2 SYGVKD. The length of the CDR3 is 15 residues. The CDR3 sequence: CAGRMRGGGPDTQYF. The CDR3 DNA reads as TGTGCCGGGCGGATGAGGGGGGGTGGCCCAGATACCCAGTATTTC.

About this clonotype: A read error is possible here, since a much larger clone lies one base away. The chain joins TRBV7-2 to TRBJ1-2; unclear D gene. Germline CDR1 is SGHTA and CDR2 is FQGNSA. CDR3 length: 13 amino acids. The germline V and J ends were trimmed by 1 base and 7 bases, with 10 bases remaining between them. CDR3 coding DNA: TGTGCCAGCAGCTTAGGGGGTGGGGTTGGCTACACCTTC. Encoded protein: CASSLGGGVGYTF.

This clonotype was counted only a few times. At one end the junction does not follow the germline gene, possibly because of a read error. The chain links TRBV6-1 to TRBJ2-6; a possible D gene is TRBD1 (5 bases). This CDR3 contains 16 residues. CDR1 is MNHNS and CDR2 is SASEGT in the germline V gene. The CDR3 loop is CASSVRDQVGANVQTF. The DNA for the CDR3 is TGTGCCAGCAGTGTCAGGGATCAGGTTGGGGCCAACGTGCAGACCTTC.

V gene TRBV6-1 combines with J gene TRBJ2-1; no definite D call. The J call may be in error: the DNA end matches TRBJ2-5 better. Germline CDR1 reads MNHNS; CDR2 reads SASEGT. The CDR3 is made up of 13 amino acids. The CDR3 DNA sequence: TGTGCCAGCAATAGGGCCCTACTGGAGACCCAGTACTTC. Protein sequence: CASNRALLETQYF.

V usage is TRBV6-1 and J usage is TRBJ2-5, with TRBD2 matching over 10 bases. Germline loops: CDR1 MNHNS, CDR2 SASEGT. The CDR3 consists of 15 residues. V shed 4 bases and J 2 bases; nucleotides not matched to a gene: 4. CDR3 protein: CASSVLAGVQETQYF. In DNA form, the CDR3 reads TGTGCCAGCAGTGTTCTAGCGGGAGTTCAAGAGACCCAGTACTTC.

This sequence joins TRBV6-5 and TRBJ2-3, with D perhaps TRBD2 (5 bases). This CDR3 has 15 amino acids. The V gene's germline CDR1 is MNHEY and CDR2 SVGAGI. Trimming shortened V by 4 bases and J by 3 bases, and 14 bases separated the two germline ends. For the CDR3, the DNA is TGTGCCAGCAGTTGGTCCCTAGCAGGAACAGATACGCAGTATTTT. This gives the protein CASSWSLAGTDTQYF.